The next 10 T cell receptor beta chains were all read from a single sample in a study of cytotoxic CD8 clonotypes in ibrutinib-treated CLL. Sequencing was performed with immunoSEQ multiplex PCR; in TCRdb, only in-frame clones are kept and a portion is missing. The sample carries more than 200,000 clones, roughly 70% recorded once. The input for sequencing was PBMCs, taken after 24 months of ibrutinib treatment. Receptors originate from a human donor with chronic lymphocytic leukemia.

This clone was recorded once. The rearrangement links TRBV7-9 to TRBJ2-2; 7 nucleotides line up with TRBD1. The CDR3 totals 15 residues. J was trimmed by 7 bases and V by 5 bases; bases with no gene match: 10. CDR1 and CDR2 (germline): SEHNR, FQNEAQ (reference sequence). CDR3 nucleotide sequence: TGTGCCAGCAGCGAAAGGACAGGACAGCACGGGGAGCTGTTTTTT. Translated: CASSERTGQHGELFF.

V is TRBV7-9 and J is TRBJ2-5; D ambiguous. Germline V CDR1 and CDR2: SEHNR, FQNEAQ (reference sequence). V was shortened by 2 bases and J by 4 bases, with 8 bases between the two germline ends. The CDR3 extends over 13 amino acids. CDR3 in amino acids: CASSLLTSETQYF. The CDR3 coding sequence is TGTGCCAGCAGCTTACTTACCTCAGAGACCCAGTACTTC. Looking up the rest from reference TRBV7-9 and TRBJ2-5 gives the full variable domain: DTGVSQNPRHKITKRGQNVTFRCDPISEHNRLYWYRQTLGQGPEFLTYFQNEAQLEKSRLLSDRFSAERPKGSFSTLEIQRTEQGDSAMYLCASSLLTSETQYFGPGTRLLVL.

The rearrangement uses TRBV7-3 and TRBJ2-1; 9 bases line up with TRBD2. This CDR3 contains 16 residues. Germline V gene data show CDR1 as SGHTA and CDR2 as FQGTGA. The V and J ends lost 2 bases and 5 bases, in that order; junction bases with no gene match: 7. The CDR3 region has the DNA TGTGCCAGCAGCTTAGGCTTCGGGACTAGCAACAATGAGCAGTTCTTC. Amino acid sequence: CASSLGFGTSNNEQFF.

The chain is built from TRBV9 and TRBJ2-3; D assignment may be TRBD1 or TRBD2 (5 bases each). V was pared by 7 bases and J by 2 bases, with 11 bases between. CDR1 is SGDLS and CDR2 is YYNGEE in the germline V gene. This CDR3 contains 13 residues. Written as DNA, the CDR3 is TGTGCCAGCGGGGGTCGCACCACAGATACGCAGTATTTT. Protein: CASGGRTTDTQYF.

The chain is built from TRBV6-5 and TRBJ2-6; either TRBD1 or TRBD2 may fit D (5 bases each). Germline V CDR1 and CDR2: MNHEY, SVGAGI. The CDR3 length is 15 residues. V lost 7 bases to trimming and J lost 2 bases, with 12 bases between them. For the CDR3, the DNA is TGTGCCAGCACTCCCGGGACCACTGGGGCCAACGTCCTGACTTTC. Residues: CASTPGTTGANVLTF.

In this sample, this clone turned up once. This sequence joins TRBV2 and TRBJ2-4, with D perhaps TRBD1 (6 bases). The V gene's germline CDR1 is SNHLY and CDR2 FYNNEI. The CDR3 covers 12 residues. V dropped 4 bases and J dropped 5 bases, with 6 bases sitting between them. The CDR3 sequence: CASSGTENIQYF. CDR3 nucleotides: TGTGCCAGCAGTGGGACAGAAAACATTCAGTACTTC. Looking up the rest from reference TRBV2 and TRBJ2-4 gives the full variable domain: EPEVTQTPSHQVTQMGQEVILRCVPISNHLYFYWYRQILGQKVEFLVSFYNNEISEKSEIFDDQFSVERPDGSNFTLKIRSTKLEDSAMYFCASSGTENIQYFGAGTRLSVL.

This rearrangement joins TRBV25-1 to TRBJ2-2; 9 nucleotides agree with TRBD1. The V gene's germline CDR1 is MGHDK and CDR2 SYGVNS. This CDR3 has 17 amino acids. Trimming cost V 3 bases and J 6 bases; bases outside gene matches: 11. In nucleotides, the CDR3 is TGTGCCAGCAGTGACCTACGATCCGGGACAGGGCCCGGGGAGCTGTTTTTT. Translating it yields CASSDLRSGTGPGELFF. Variable domain in full (rest from reference TRBV25-1 and TRBJ2-2): EADIYQTPRYLVIGTGKKITLECSQTMGHDKMYWYQQDPGMELHLIHYSYGVNSTEKGDLSSESTVSRIRTEHFPLTLESARPSHTSQYLCASSDLRSGTGPGELFFGEGSRLTVL.

J is TRBJ2-1 and V is TRBV13, with 7 nucleotides matching TRBD1. The CDR3 covers 14 residues. Unmatched junction bases numbered 5, after V lost 7 bases and J lost 2 bases. CDR1 is PRHDT, CDR2 FYEKMQ, per germline (reference sequence). CDR3 DNA sequence: TGTGCCAGCAAACACGGGACAGCCTACAATGAGCAGTTCTTC. It yields the protein CASKHGTAYNEQFF. The entire variable domain, with the rest obtained from reference TRBV13 and TRBJ2-1, is as follows: AAGVIQSPRHLIKEKRETATLKCYPIPRHDTVYWYQQGPGQDPQFLISFYEKMQSDKGSIPDRFSAQQFSDYHSELNMSSLELGDSALYFCASKHGTAYNEQFFGPGTRLTVL.

This chain links TRBV4-1 with TRBJ1-1; D gene ambiguous. CDR3 length: 15 residues. The V end lost 0 bases, the J end lost 5 bases, and 13 bases lay between the germline ends. Germline V gene data show CDR1 as MGHRA and CDR2 as YSYEKL. The CDR3 sequence: CASSQEAWERTEAFF. The CDR3 region has the DNA TGCGCCAGCAGCCAAGAAGCGTGGGAGAGGACTGAAGCTTTCTTT.

The chain couples TRBV5-1 to TRBJ2-3; D is unclear. The CDR3 is 12 residues long. The germline gives CDR1 SGHRS, CDR2 YFSETQ. With 0 bases removed from V and 7 bases from J, the gap between germline ends came to 6 bases. The CDR3 sequence is CASSLDGNTQYF. The DNA of the CDR3 is TGCGCCAGCAGCTTGGATGGGAATACGCAGTATTTT.